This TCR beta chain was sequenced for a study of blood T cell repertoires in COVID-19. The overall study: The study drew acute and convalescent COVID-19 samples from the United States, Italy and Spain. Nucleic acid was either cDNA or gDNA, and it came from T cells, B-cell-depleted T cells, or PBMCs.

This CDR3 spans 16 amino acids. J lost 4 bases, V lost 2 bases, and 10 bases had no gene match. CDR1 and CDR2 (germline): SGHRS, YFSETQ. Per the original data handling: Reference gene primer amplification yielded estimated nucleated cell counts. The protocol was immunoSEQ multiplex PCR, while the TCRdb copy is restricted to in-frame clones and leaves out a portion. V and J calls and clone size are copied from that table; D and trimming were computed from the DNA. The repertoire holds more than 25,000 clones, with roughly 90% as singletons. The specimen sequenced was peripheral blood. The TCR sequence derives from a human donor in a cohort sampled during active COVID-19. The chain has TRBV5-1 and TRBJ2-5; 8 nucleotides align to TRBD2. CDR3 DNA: TGCGCCAGCAGCTTAGGTCGGGGGGGCGAGGGAGAGACCCAGTACTTC. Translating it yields CASSLGRGGEGETQYF.